The rows below give T cell receptor beta chains drawn from one sample of a study of T cell responses to AZD1222 COVID-19 vaccine. Profiling relied on immunoSEQ multiplex PCR, and the TCRdb table lists in-frame clones only, not all of them. Of roughly 77,000 clones listed, around 90% were seen once; the top ten hold approximately 5.4%. Sequences were derived from peripheral blood, sampled on day 0 of MenACWY control vaccination. The source of these receptors is an adult in good health. Each CDR3 is given without its conserved first and last residue. The order of the fields is D gene, V gene, J gene, CDR3 protein. The D gene is left open where the match is weak.

d_gene: .; v_gene: TRBV6-2/TRBV6-3; j_gene: TRBJ2-5; CDR3aa: ASSYSRFETQY
d_gene: .; v_gene: TRBV18; j_gene: TRBJ1-2; CDR3aa: ASSPRRGYGYT
d_gene: .; v_gene: TRBV4-1; j_gene: TRBJ2-1; CDR3aa: ASSQENNEQF
d_gene: .; v_gene: TRBV7-7; j_gene: TRBJ2-2; CDR3aa: ASSSGRTTQGTGELF
d_gene: .; v_gene: TRBV6-5; j_gene: TRBJ1-1; CDR3aa: ASSYTGHMNTEAF
d_gene: .; v_gene: TRBV4-3; j_gene: TRBJ2-2; CDR3aa: ASSQGAVATGELF
d_gene: .; v_gene: TRBV6-5; j_gene: TRBJ1-1; CDR3aa: ASSPRQVTNTEAF
d_gene: .; v_gene: TRBV28; j_gene: TRBJ1-4; CDR3aa: ASSLGAQREKLF
d_gene: .; v_gene: TRBV6-5; j_gene: TRBJ2-1; CDR3aa: ASSYDHSYNEQF
d_gene: .; v_gene: TRBV27; j_gene: TRBJ1-2; CDR3aa: ASSFGRGYGYT
d_gene: .; v_gene: TRBV30; j_gene: TRBJ2-5; CDR3aa: AWSVRRGYQETQY
d_gene: .; v_gene: TRBV4-1; j_gene: TRBJ1-1; CDR3aa: ASSEPTGNTEAF
d_gene: .; v_gene: TRBV4-3; j_gene: TRBJ1-2; CDR3aa: ASSQDRGAGESGYT
d_gene: .; v_gene: TRBV19; j_gene: TRBJ2-3; CDR3aa: ASSIGGGALTDTQY
d_gene: .; v_gene: TRBV6-1; j_gene: TRBJ2-3; CDR3aa: ASSEGTAGTQY
d_gene: TRBD2; v_gene: TRBV27; j_gene: TRBJ2-1; CDR3aa: ASRTAPAGGAYNEQF
d_gene: .; v_gene: TRBV6-1; j_gene: TRBJ1-6; CDR3aa: ASSEETTSYNSPLH
d_gene: .; v_gene: TRBV7-2; j_gene: TRBJ1-3; CDR3aa: ASSPPSGSGNTIY
d_gene: .; v_gene: TRBV21-1; j_gene: TRBJ1-5; CDR3aa: ASSPQGCGNQPQH
d_gene: .; v_gene: TRBV19; j_gene: TRBJ2-2; CDR3aa: ASSLGKGRLRAGELF
d_gene: .; v_gene: TRBV27; j_gene: TRBJ1-2; CDR3aa: ASSRGVLNYGYT
d_gene: .; v_gene: TRBV13; j_gene: TRBJ1-6; CDR3aa: ASSPGWQGGSPLH
d_gene: .; v_gene: TRBV9; j_gene: TRBJ2-4; CDR3aa: ASFLWGHRVRIAKNIQY
d_gene: .; v_gene: TRBV6-1; j_gene: TRBJ2-7; CDR3aa: ASSEGTRSGYEQY
d_gene: TRBD1; v_gene: TRBV25-1; j_gene: TRBJ1-4; CDR3aa: ASSELGQGISNEKLF
d_gene: .; v_gene: TRBV7-3; j_gene: TRBJ2-3; CDR3aa: ASITREGDL
d_gene: TRBD1; v_gene: TRBV19; j_gene: TRBJ2-3; CDR3aa: ASNAGTGAPRDTQY
d_gene: .; v_gene: TRBV5-4; j_gene: TRBJ1-2; CDR3aa: ASSLGTLEVYGYT
d_gene: TRBD1; v_gene: TRBV11-3; j_gene: TRBJ2-7; CDR3aa: ASSFRVTGGYEQY
d_gene: .; v_gene: TRBV19; j_gene: TRBJ1-2; CDR3aa: ASSTGVQYGYT
d_gene: .; v_gene: TRBV2; j_gene: TRBJ1-6; CDR3aa: ASKDGGASLDSPLH
d_gene: .; v_gene: TRBV7-2; j_gene: TRBJ1-2; CDR3aa: ASSLAGNYGYT
d_gene: TRBD2; v_gene: TRBV7-2; j_gene: TRBJ2-5; CDR3aa: ASSLGLAWETQY
d_gene: TRBD2; v_gene: TRBV11-2; j_gene: TRBJ2-1; CDR3aa: ASSAVPGGVTYNEQF
d_gene: .; v_gene: TRBV6-1; j_gene: TRBJ2-7; CDR3aa: ASSDGHPRDYEQY
d_gene: .; v_gene: TRBV7-2; j_gene: TRBJ1-2; CDR3aa: ASSPGTSGGGYT
d_gene: .; v_gene: TRBV24-1; j_gene: TRBJ1-6; CDR3aa: AKRARGFNSPLH
d_gene: TRBD1; v_gene: TRBV3-1/TRBV3-2; j_gene: TRBJ1-1; CDR3aa: ASSQFPGQVKNTEAF
d_gene: .; v_gene: TRBV30; j_gene: TRBJ1-2; CDR3aa: AWNVGVHGYT
d_gene: TRBD1; v_gene: TRBV11-3; j_gene: TRBJ2-1; CDR3aa: ASSTNRGRNEQF
d_gene: TRBD1; v_gene: TRBV11-2; j_gene: TRBJ1-2; CDR3aa: ASSLAGTGFLYGYT
d_gene: .; v_gene: TRBV2; j_gene: TRBJ2-3; CDR3aa: ASRVTDTQY
d_gene: .; v_gene: TRBV3-1/TRBV3-2; j_gene: TRBJ2-3; CDR3aa: ASSLVGQPVDTQY
d_gene: .; v_gene: TRBV30; j_gene: TRBJ1-2; CDR3aa: AWSPTEGGLKGYGYT
d_gene: .; v_gene: TRBV11-3; j_gene: TRBJ2-3; CDR3aa: ASSPSAGTDTQY
d_gene: .; v_gene: TRBV7-8; j_gene: TRBJ1-1; CDR3aa: ASSRTNTEAF
d_gene: .; v_gene: TRBV14; j_gene: TRBJ1-2; CDR3aa: ASSPASGRTYGYT
d_gene: TRBD1; v_gene: TRBV28; j_gene: TRBJ1-5; CDR3aa: ASSSPQGPSQPQH
d_gene: .; v_gene: TRBV7-9; j_gene: TRBJ1-1; CDR3aa: ASSFSRGRGTEAF
d_gene: .; v_gene: TRBV5-1; j_gene: TRBJ2-7; CDR3aa: ASSPPDSYEQY